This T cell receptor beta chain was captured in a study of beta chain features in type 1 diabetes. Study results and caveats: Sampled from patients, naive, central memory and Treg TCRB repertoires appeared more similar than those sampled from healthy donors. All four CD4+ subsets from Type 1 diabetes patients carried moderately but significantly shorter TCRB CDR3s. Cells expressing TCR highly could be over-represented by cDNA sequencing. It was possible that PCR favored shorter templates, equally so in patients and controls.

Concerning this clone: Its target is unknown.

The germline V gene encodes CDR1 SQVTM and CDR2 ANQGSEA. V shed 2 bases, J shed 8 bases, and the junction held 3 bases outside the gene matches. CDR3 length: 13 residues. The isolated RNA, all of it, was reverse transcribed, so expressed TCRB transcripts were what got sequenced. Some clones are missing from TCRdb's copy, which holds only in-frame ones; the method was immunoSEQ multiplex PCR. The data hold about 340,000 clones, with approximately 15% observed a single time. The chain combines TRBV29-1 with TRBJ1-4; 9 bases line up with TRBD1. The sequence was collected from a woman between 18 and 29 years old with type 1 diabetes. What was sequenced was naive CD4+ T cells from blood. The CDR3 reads CSVERQGGEKLFF. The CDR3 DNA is TGCAGCGTTGAACGACAGGGGGGCGAAAAACTGTTTTTT.